Listed here is a single T cell receptor beta chain. Antigen unknown. Researchers amplified the TCR beta CDR3 regions from RNA transcripts. The HTBI primer set was used in a first-round RT-PCR of the TCR CDR3. TCRdb re-derived calls from the multiplex PCR reads in MiXCR, one entry per CDR3 protein. Of roughly 630,000 distinct CDR3 sequences in the sample, 15% to 19% are singletons; the top ten hold 6.5% to 8%. This sample was taken from a study of T cells in Graves' hyperthyroidism and ophthalmopathy. Overall study findings and caveats: Within blood appeared most thyroid clonotypes that had expanded above 0.001.

Absence of ophthalmopathy progression within 18 months defined stable Graves' hyperthyroidism. Patients showing uncontrolled infection, other autoimmune disease, pregnancy or lactation were ineligible. Per the germline V gene, CDR1 is LGHNA and CDR2 is YSLEER. Trimming took off 2 bases at V and 5 bases at J, with 13 bases between the two ends. The CDR3 runs 15 residues. Material for sequencing was blood. This TCR came from a woman aged 30 to 39 with Graves' hyperthyroidism. V gene TRBV4-3 combines with J gene TRBJ2-1; D gene ambiguous. DNA of the CDR3: TGCGCCAGCAGCCAATCGGCTTCGGCAAACAATGAGCAGTTCTTC. This translates into CASSQSASANNEQFF.